What follows describes a single T cell receptor beta chain. The antigen is not known. Trimming removed 4 bases from V and 2 bases from J, with 13 bases in between. This CDR3 comprises 15 residues. Germline CDR1 is MGHRA and CDR2 is YSYEKL. The data were obtained in a study of shared clonotypes between healthy human individuals. About the study: Three CD4 naive, three CD4 memory, two CD8 naive and one CD8 memory plate were used per donor. Whole-study results and caveats: Relative to clonotypes present in all four donors, those not shared had lower generation probabilities. On the whole, naive subsets had larger estimated richness than memory subsets had. Rarefaction indicated that sorted-subset sequencing remained incomplete although depth was large.

Naive CD8 populations comprised CD45RO-negative cells positively selected for CCR7, excluding terminally differentiated effector memory CD45RA+ cells. Only in-frame clones appear in the TCRdb table, and some are missing; sequencing was by immunoSEQ multiplex PCR. The data contain around 1.9 million clones, about 92% of them singletons. The sequenced material came from naive CD8+ T cells from PBMCs. This sequence was found in a man between 18 and 35 years old in good health. Some clones in this sample may be carry-over from other donors' samples. V gene TRBV4-1 combines with J gene TRBJ2-3; tentatively, D is TRBD1 (6 bases). CDR3 coding DNA: TGCGCCAGCAGCCCCCGGGACACGTACACAGATACGCAGTATTTT. Protein product: CASSPRDTYTDTQYF.